The 8 T cell receptor beta chains reported below all come from one sample, sequenced in a study of blood T cell repertoires in COVID-19. Method: immunoSEQ multiplex PCR; TCRdb's copy keeps in-frame clones and lacks some. This table has roughly 100,000 clones, around 88% appearing once. Sequencing was done on a sample of peripheral blood. These receptors were obtained from a woman aged 70-85 years with acute or convalescent COVID-19.

The rearrangement links TRBV9 to TRBJ2-5, with 7 bases fitting TRBD1. CDR1 and CDR2 from the germline V gene are SGDLS and YYNGEE. V trimming: 2 bases; J trimming: 5 bases; junction bases outside the gene matches: 6. The CDR3 is 14 amino acids. The chain's CDR3 is CASSVRGQEETQYF. The CDR3 nucleotides read TGTGCCAGCAGCGTGAGGGGGCAGGAGGAGACCCAGTACTTC.

This clone has just one count. V gene TRBV15 combines with J gene TRBJ2-7; TRBD1 aligns across 7 bases. J was trimmed by 3 bases and V by 4 bases; bases with no gene match: 9. This CDR3 comprises 15 residues. The germline CDR1 and CDR2 sequences are LNHNV and YYDKDF (reference sequence). CDR3 residues: CATSNFRDSGYEQYF. The CDR3 DNA reads as TGTGCCACCAGCAACTTCCGGGACAGTGGCTACGAGCAGTACTTC.

The gene calls are TRBV13 and TRBJ1-4; D call uncertain. Trimming left V 2 bases short and J 3 bases short, with 16 bases between. This CDR3 comprises 17 residues. From germline, CDR1 is PRHDT and CDR2 FYEKMQ (reference sequence). This CDR3 reads CASSLSEGDFSNEKLFF. DNA for the CDR3: TGTGCCAGCAGCTTATCCGAAGGAGATTTCTCTAATGAAAAACTGTTTTTT.

V gene TRBV30 combines with J gene TRBJ2-5, with 8 bases that match TRBD1. The CDR3 consists of 13 residues. Looked up from germline, CDR1 is GTSNPN and CDR2 is SVGIG (reference sequence). The J segment lost 3 bases and the V segment lost 5 bases, leaving 5 bases of the junction unmatched. CDR3 coding DNA: TGTGCCTGGCAGAAGGACAGGGAAGAGACCCAGTACTTC. It encodes CAWQKDREETQYF.

The chain employs TRBV9 and TRBJ2-5; 9 nucleotides align to TRBD2. After removal of 4 bases from V and 2 bases from J, the junction contained 6 bases not matched to a gene. Germline V gives CDR1 SGDLS, CDR2 YYNGEE. The CDR3 totals 15 residues. CDR3 bases: TGTGCCAGCAGCCCAGCGGGGGGACAGCAAGAGACCCAGTACTTC. Protein: CASSPAGGQQETQYF.

V and J are TRBV5-1 and TRBJ2-5, with D hard to call. In germline, CDR1 is SGHRS, CDR2 YFSETQ. The CDR3 contains 15 residues. Trimming cost V 0 bases and J 1 base, with 10 bases left between them. CDR3 in DNA: TGCGCCAGCAGCTTGGAGGCAGGCCTCCAAGAGACCCAGTACTTC. Translation: CASSLEAGLQETQYF. Drawing the rest from reference TRBV5-1 and TRBJ2-5, the complete variable domain is KAGVTQTPRYLIKTRGQQVTLSCSPISGHRSVSWYQQTPGQGLQFLFEYFSETQRNKGNFPGRFSGRQFSNSRSEMNVSTLELGDSALYLCASSLEAGLQETQYFGPGTRLLVL.

V and J are TRBV6-4 and TRBJ1-2; maybe TRBD1 (5 bases). The germline V and J ends were trimmed by 2 bases and 6 bases, with 19 bases remaining between them. Germline CDR1 MRHNA, CDR2 SNTAGT. The CDR3 is made up of 16 amino acids. The CDR3 protein is CASSDRAGRGRNGYTF. As DNA, the CDR3 is TGTGCCAGCAGTGACAGGGCAGGGCGGGGACGGAATGGCTACACCTTC.

The chain carries TRBV2 and TRBJ2-7; perhaps TRBD1 as D (5 bases). The CDR3 runs to 17 residues. Trimming took off 2 bases at V and 7 bases at J, with 24 bases between the two ends. The germline V gene encodes CDR1 SNHLY and CDR2 FYNNEI. The CDR3 sequence: CASSELFSLQLRGEQYF. Written as DNA, the CDR3 is TGTGCCAGCAGTGAATTGTTTTCTCTACAGCTTAGGGGAGAGCAGTACTTC.